The rows below give T cell receptor beta chains drawn from one sample of a study of cytomegalovirus exposure and HLA in healthy donors. The table came from immunoSEQ multiplex PCR; TCRdb's copy has only in-frame clones and leaves some out. The sample lists 150,000 to 200,000 clones, roughly 84% seen once, with 2.5% to 3% in the top ten. The sample was PBMCs. The receptor set was obtained from a woman aged 18 to 35 in good health and CMV-seropositive. CDR3s include the opening cysteine and the closing phenylalanine or tryptophan. The D gene is left open where the match is weak. Clone size is given for some rows only: seen once, a few or many times, or a class if the clone is expanded.

>TRBJ1-5|15|TRBV19|many|TRBD1
TGTGCCAGTAGTACCGCAGGGGGCGGGGGTCAGCCCCAGCATTTT
CASSTAGGGGQPQHF
>TRBJ2-7|15|TRBV6-1|.|TRBD1
TGTGCCAGCAGTGAAGCGCAGGGGGTCGCCTACGAGCAGTACTTC
CASSEAQGVAYEQYF
>TRBJ1-6|15|TRBV7-2|.|TRBD1
TGTGCCAGCAGGCCCGGGACAGCCTATAATTCACCCCTCCACTTT
CASRPGTAYNSPLHF
>TRBJ1-2|16|TRBV7-3|.|TRBD1
TGTGCCAGCAGCCCAGGGCCGGGACAGGGGGACTATGGCTACACCTTC
CASSPGPGQGDYGYTF
>TRBJ1-4|15|TRBV7-8|.|TRBD1
TGTGCCAGCAGCTTAGACAGGGGGCGGAATGAAAAACTGTTTTTT
CASSLDRGRNEKLFF
>TRBJ2-7|16|TRBV13|.|TRBD1
TGTGCCAGCAGCGCGGGTCCCGGGACAGGGGGCCTAGGGCAGTACTTC
CASSAGPGTGGLGQYF
>TRBJ1-1|14|TRBV11-1|.|.
TGTGCCAGCAGCGCGGGGGGGTCGAACACTGAAGCTTTCTTT
CASSAGGSNTEAFF
>TRBJ2-1|16|TRBV25-1|.|TRBD1
TGTGCCAGCAGGGCCGGGACAGGGATGGGGTACAATGAGCAGTTCTTC
CASRAGTGMGYNEQFF
>TRBJ2-2|17|TRBV5-4|.|.
TGTGCCAGCAGCCGGCTTGCGGGGGCGGGGGTTATCGGGGAGCTGTTTTTT
CASSRLAGAGVIGELFF
>TRBJ1-2|12|TRBV6-6|.|.
TGTGCCAGCAGCCTATTCCCCTATGGCTACACCTTC
CASSLFPYGYTF
>TRBJ1-5|17|TRBV7-9|.|TRBD1
TGTGCCAGCAGCTTAGCTGTAGGGGACAGGGCAGGTCAGCCCCAGCATTTT
CASSLAVGDRAGQPQHF
>TRBJ2-2|15|TRBV7-9|.|.
TGTGCCAGCAGCTTAAGTCCAGGGTGGGCCGGGGAGCTGTTTTTT
CASSLSPGWAGELFF
>TRBJ2-3|13|TRBV19|.|.
TGTGCCAGTAGTATACCTGGGCCATCGACGCAGTATTTT
CASSIPGPSTQYF
>TRBJ1-5|13|TRBV19|.|TRBD1
TGTGCCAGTAGTGGGACAGAAAATCAGCCCCAGCATTTT
CASSGTENQPQHF
>TRBJ2-3|16|TRBV10-3|.|TRBD1
TGTGCCATCAGTCAAGGGGGCTTGCAGCCCACAGATACGCAGTATTTT
CAISQGGLQPTDTQYF
>TRBJ2-5|15|TRBV18|.|TRBD2
TGTGCCAGCTCACCGTTGGGGAGGGAGGCAAAGACCCAGTACTTC
CASSPLGREAKTQYF
>TRBJ2-7|12|TRBV7-9|.|.
TGTGCCAGCAGCTCGGACAGCCTCAAGCAGTACTTC
CASSSDSLKQYF
>TRBJ2-5|15|TRBV6-1|.|.
TGTGCCAGCAGTGCCGGCAGTGGGGGGGCGGAGACCCAGTACTTC
CASSAGSGGAETQYF
>TRBJ2-2|18|TRBV27|.|TRBD1
TGTGCCAGCAGTTTCGCTGAAAGAGACAGGGGCAACACCGGGGAGCTGTTTTTT
CASSFAERDRGNTGELFF
>TRBJ1-3|15|TRBV19|once|.
TGTGCCAGTAGTATACAGGGGAACTCTGGAAACACCATATATTTT
CASSIQGNSGNTIYF
>TRBJ2-3|11|TRBV7-2|.|.
TGTGCCAGCAGTTTTCGACAGGCGCTGTATTTT
CASSFRQALYF
>TRBJ1-2|13|TRBV29-1|.|TRBD1
TGCAGCGTTGCCCCGGGACAGAACTATGGCTACACCTTC
CSVAPGQNYGYTF